The T cell receptor (beta chain) under discussion was sequenced for a study of metastatic and nonmetastatic thyroid tumors. Across the study: From malignant and benign thyroid patients, repertoires in blood and in tumor or nodule tissue were compared. Notes on the study in general: For both blood and tumor, malignant thyroid tumors reportedly showed significantly higher TCR beta diversity than benign nodules did.

Until they underwent thyroid surgery, no patient had received any treatment. This clone was picked up many times. What it recognizes is unknown. As originally analysed: The study built a papillary thyroid cancer distant-metastasis classifier from CDR3 differences across clinicopathological groups. TCRdb used MiXCR to call clones anew from the PCR reads. These V and J calls originate from TCRdb's pipeline instead of the authors' own analysis. Of roughly 81,000 clones detected, about 9.1% appear once; the ten largest clones hold approximately 8.8%. Sequencing was done on a sample of blood. The clonotype comes from a female donor with papillary thyroid cancer or a benign thyroid nodule (not recorded which). Some clones in this sample may be carry-over from other donors' samples.

CDR3 residues: CAGKPSFFGNQPQHF. The CDR3 DNA is TGTGCCGGAAAACCGAGCTTCTTCGGCAATCAGCCCCAGCATTTT. The genes are TRBV19 and TRBJ1-5; D call uncertain. The germline gives CDR1 LNHDA, CDR2 SQIVND (reference sequence). This CDR3 is 15 amino acids long. Trimming pared 11 bases from V and 2 bases from J, leaving 19 bases between.